This TCR beta chain emerged from a study of cytomegalovirus exposure and HLA in healthy donors. PCR was performed using 60 Vbeta and 13 Jbeta primers. Clones were read by immunoSEQ multiplex PCR, and TCRdb kept only the in-frame ones, dropping some. The sample carries about 43,000 clones, 51% recorded once. The ends lost 3 bases at V and 4 bases at J; junction bases unmatched: 6. CDR1 SGHRS and CDR2 YFSETQ come from the germline V gene. The CDR3 loop spans 14 amino acids. The chain has TRBV5-1 and TRBJ1-2, with 7 bases identical to TRBD1. Sequencing input: PBMCs. This TCR came from a man in his 60s in good health and CMV-seronegative. The CDR3 DNA is TGCGCCAGCAGCTCTGGACAGGACCTCTATGGCTACACCTTC. Protein: CASSSGQDLYGYTF. Together with reference TRBV5-1 and TRBJ1-2, the CDR3 gives the full variable domain: KAGVTQTPRYLIKTRGQQVTLSCSPISGHRSVSWYQQTPGQGLQFLFEYFSETQRNKGNFPGRFSGRQFSNSRSEMNVSTLELGDSALYLCASSSGQDLYGYTFGSGTRLTVV.